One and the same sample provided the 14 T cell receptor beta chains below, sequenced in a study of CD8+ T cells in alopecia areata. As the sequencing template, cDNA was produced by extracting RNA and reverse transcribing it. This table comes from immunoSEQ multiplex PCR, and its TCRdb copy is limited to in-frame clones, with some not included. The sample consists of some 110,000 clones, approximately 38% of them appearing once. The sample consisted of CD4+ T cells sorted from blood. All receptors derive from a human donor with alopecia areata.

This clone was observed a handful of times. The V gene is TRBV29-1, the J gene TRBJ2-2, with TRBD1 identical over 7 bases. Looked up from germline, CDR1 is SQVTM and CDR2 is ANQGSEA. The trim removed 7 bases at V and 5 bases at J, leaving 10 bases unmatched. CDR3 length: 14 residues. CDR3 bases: TGCAGCGCTAGGGGACAGCTGCATACCGGGGAGCTGTTTTTT. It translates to CSARGQLHTGELFF.

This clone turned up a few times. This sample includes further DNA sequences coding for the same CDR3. In DNA, the CDR3 is TGTGCCACCAGCAGAGACCGGGGCTATGGCTACACCTTC. It encodes CATSRDRGYGYTF. The chain couples TRBV15 to TRBJ1-2; D is uncertain. Germline values: CDR1 LNHNV, CDR2 YYDKDF (reference sequence). The V and J ends lost 0 bases and 4 bases respectively, with 6 bases between them. CDR3 length: 13 amino acids. The full variable domain, rest sourced from reference TRBV15 and TRBJ1-2, is DAMVIQNPRYQVTQFGKPVTLSCSQTLNHNVMYWYQQKSSQAPKLLFHYYDKDFNNEADTPDNFQSRRPNTSFCFLDIRSPGLGDTAMYLCATSRDRGYGYTFGSGTRLTVV.

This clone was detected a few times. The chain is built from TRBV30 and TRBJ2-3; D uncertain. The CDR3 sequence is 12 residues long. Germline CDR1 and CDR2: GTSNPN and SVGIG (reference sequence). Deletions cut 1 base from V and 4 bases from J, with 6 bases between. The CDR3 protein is CAWSATADTQYF. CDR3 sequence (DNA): TGTGCCTGGAGTGCTACGGCAGATACGCAGTATTTT.

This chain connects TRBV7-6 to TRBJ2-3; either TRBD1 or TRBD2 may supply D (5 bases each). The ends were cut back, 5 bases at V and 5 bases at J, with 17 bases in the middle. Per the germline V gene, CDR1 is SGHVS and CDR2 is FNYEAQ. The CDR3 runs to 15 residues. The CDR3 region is CASSPIQEVIDTQYF. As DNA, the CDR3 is TGTGCCAGCAGCCCAATACAGGAGGTGATAGATACGCAGTATTTT.

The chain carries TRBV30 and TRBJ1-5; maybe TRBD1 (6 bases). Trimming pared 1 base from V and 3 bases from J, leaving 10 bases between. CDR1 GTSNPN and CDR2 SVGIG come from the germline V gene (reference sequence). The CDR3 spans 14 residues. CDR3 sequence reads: CAWSGTDHNQPQHF. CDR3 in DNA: TGTGCCTGGAGTGGGACAGACCACAATCAGCCCCAGCATTTT.

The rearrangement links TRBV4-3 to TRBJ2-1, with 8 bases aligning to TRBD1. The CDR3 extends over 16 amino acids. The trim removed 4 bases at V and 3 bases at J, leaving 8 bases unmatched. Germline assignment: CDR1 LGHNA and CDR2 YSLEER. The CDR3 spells CASSLYRDRLYNEQFF. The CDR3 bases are TGCGCCAGCAGCCTGTACCGGGACAGGCTCTACAATGAGCAGTTCTTC.

This CDR3 is CSVDRYLNGYTF. The DNA for the CDR3 is TGCAGCGTTGATCGCTACCTTAATGGCTACACCTTC. The chain uses TRBV29-1 and TRBJ1-2; D unresolved. The germline V gene has CDR1 SQVTM and CDR2 ANQGSEA. Between the trimmed V and J ends, which lost 3 bases and 6 bases, there was a span of 11 bases. The CDR3 is made up of 12 amino acids.

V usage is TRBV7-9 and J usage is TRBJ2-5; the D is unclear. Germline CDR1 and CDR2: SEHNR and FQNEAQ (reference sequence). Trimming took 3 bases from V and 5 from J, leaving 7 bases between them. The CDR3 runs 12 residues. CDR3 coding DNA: TGTGCCAGCAGCTTGGTCGTGGAGACCCAGTACTTC. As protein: CASSLVVETQYF.

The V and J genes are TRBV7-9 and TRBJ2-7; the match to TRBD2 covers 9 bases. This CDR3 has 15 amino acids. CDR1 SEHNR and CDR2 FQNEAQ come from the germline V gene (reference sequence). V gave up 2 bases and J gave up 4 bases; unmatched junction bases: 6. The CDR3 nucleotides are TGTGCCAGCAGCTTAATGGCTAGCGGGGATTACGAGCAGTACTTC. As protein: CASSLMASGDYEQYF.

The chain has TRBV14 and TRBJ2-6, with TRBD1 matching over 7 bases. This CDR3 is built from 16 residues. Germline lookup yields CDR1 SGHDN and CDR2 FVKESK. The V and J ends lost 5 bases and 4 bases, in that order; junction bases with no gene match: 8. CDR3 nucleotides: TGTGCCAGCAGCAAGAACAGGGGTTTCGGGGCCAACGTCCTGACTTTC. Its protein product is CASSKNRGFGANVLTF.

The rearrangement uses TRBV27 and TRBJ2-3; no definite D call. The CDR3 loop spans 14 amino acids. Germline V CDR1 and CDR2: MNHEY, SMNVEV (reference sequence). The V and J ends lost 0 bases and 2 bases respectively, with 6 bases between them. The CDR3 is CASSLSVSTDTQYF. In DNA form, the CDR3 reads TGTGCCAGCAGTTTATCGGTTTCCACAGATACGCAGTATTTT.

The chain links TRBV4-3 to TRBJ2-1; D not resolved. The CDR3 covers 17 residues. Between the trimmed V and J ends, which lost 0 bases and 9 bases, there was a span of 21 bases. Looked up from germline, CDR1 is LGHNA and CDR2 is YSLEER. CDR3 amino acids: CASSQDAQASGRTEQFF. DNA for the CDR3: TGCGCCAGCAGCCAAGATGCACAAGCCTCCGGACGGACTGAGCAGTTCTTC.

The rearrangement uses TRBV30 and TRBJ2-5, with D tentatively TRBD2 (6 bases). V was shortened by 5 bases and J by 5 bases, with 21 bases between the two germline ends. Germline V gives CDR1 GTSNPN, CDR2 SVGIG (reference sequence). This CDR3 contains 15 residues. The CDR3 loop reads CAWGRGGVATETQYF. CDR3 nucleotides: TGTGCCTGGGGTAGAGGCGGGGTCGCGACGGAGACCCAGTACTTC.

CDR3 residues: CASSPQGDQGIQYF. In nucleotides, the CDR3 is TGTGCCAGCAGTCCCCAAGGTGACCAAGGCATTCAGTACTTC. This chain uses TRBV6-4 with TRBJ2-4; no clear D gene. Trimming left V 5 bases short and J 9 bases short, with 17 bases between. This CDR3 spans 14 amino acids. CDR1 MRHNA and CDR2 SNTAGT come from the germline V gene.